This entry concerns a single T cell receptor (beta chain). Its antigen is unknown. These data belong to a study of T-cell memory formation after mild COVID-19. Constant-segment primers served in 5'RACE that generated TCR alpha and TCR beta cDNA libraries bearing sample barcodes and UMIs. TCRdb passed the 5' RACE reads through MiXCR, listing each CDR3 protein once. This table has about 150,000 distinct CDR3 sequences, 10% to 15% appearing once. Germline V gives CDR1 MNHEY, CDR2 SVGAGI. This CDR3 region has 13 residues. V was cut by 2 bases and J by 3 bases, with 8 bases left in between. Whole-study results and caveats: A second wave of clones peaked on day 37, and their SARS-CoV-2 specificity went unconfirmed. Contracting CD4+ clones were located mainly in CM and EM, and CD8+ clones in EMRA.

The clonotype was recovered from a man between 18 and 29 years old who had mild COVID-19 (a few samples of this study predate the infection). Cell type and time point are not known. The specimen was PBMCs or a T cell subset sorted from them (not recorded which). The rearrangement uses TRBV6-5 and TRBJ2-7; a possible D gene is TRBD2 (5 bases). The CDR3 DNA reads TGTGCCAGCAGTTACGCTCGGGGCTACGAGCAGTACTTC. Protein sequence: CASSYARGYEQYF.